The 22 T cell receptor beta chains presented below share a single source sample, sequenced in a study of CD8+ T cells in alopecia areata (dated 2018 in TCRdb). The time point label, read with the paper, signifies: 20 to 30 weeks on oral tofacitinib. The sample's treatment or condition label, in plain terms: oral pan-JAK inhibitor, 5-10 mg twice daily. The library was built by means of the immunoSEQ multiplex PCR assay. To provide template for TCR sequencing, every sample had RNA extracted and reverse transcribed into cDNA. This immuneACCESS table, as held by TCRdb, lists in-frame sequences with V and J called but not all clones. Of the missing ones, under half trace to an unresolved V gene in checked studies; the others have no known cause. Recorded for this sample are roughly 200,000 clones; about 55% of them occurred a single time. 10% to 14% of the sample lies in the top ten. Here the sequenced sample was CD8+ T cells sorted from blood, taken at week 24, from a patient treated with tofacitinib. Receptors were obtained from a human donor with alopecia areata.

The V call is TRBV10-3, the J call TRBJ1-1; D may be TRBD1 (5 bases). V gave up 9 bases and J gave up 0 bases, with 8 bases separating them. This CDR3 has 12 amino acids. The germline V gene encodes CDR1 ENHRY and CDR2 SYGVKD. This chain's CDR3 is CAIGQMNTEAFF. Here the CDR3 DNA reads TGTGCCATAGGACAAATGAACACTGAAGCTTTCTTT.

The J gene is TRBJ1-1, the V gene TRBV30, with no clear D. CDR1 GTSNPN and CDR2 SVGIG come from the germline V gene (reference sequence). The CDR3 spans 14 residues. V dropped 5 bases and J dropped 1 base, with 14 bases sitting between them. The CDR3 sequence is CAWDPWGGNTEAFF. Written as DNA, the CDR3 is TGTGCCTGGGACCCCTGGGGTGGGAACACTGAAGCTTTCTTT.

The rearrangement joins TRBV30 to TRBJ1-1; D perhaps matches TRBD1 (5 bases). This CDR3 contains 14 residues. V lost 0 bases to trimming and J lost 5 bases, with 13 bases between them. Per germline, CDR1 GTSNPN and CDR2 SVGIG (reference sequence). CDR3 DNA sequence: TGTGCCTGGAGTGTAGGCAGCGGGGGGACTGAAGCTTTCTTT. This encodes CAWSVGSGGTEAFF. The variable domain in full, completed from reference TRBV30 and TRBJ1-1, reads SQTIHQWPATLVQPVGSPLSLECTVEGTSNPNLYWYRQAAGRGLQLLFYSVGIGQISSEVPQNLSASRPQDRQFILSSKKLLLSDSGFYLCAWSVGSGGTEAFFGQGTRLTVV.

This sequence joins TRBV25-1 and TRBJ1-2, with D unresolved. The CDR3 runs to 14 residues. V lost 7 bases to trimming and J lost 4 bases, with 16 bases between them. In germline, CDR1 is MGHDK, CDR2 SYGVNS. CDR3 in DNA: TGTGCCAGCAAGGGAGGCGGGCCCACCTATGGCTACACCTTC. This gives the protein CASKGGGPTYGYTF.

This clone has just a few counts. This chain uses TRBV7-9 with TRBJ1-2; D gene unclear. CDR3 length: 12 residues. V was clipped by 1 base and J by 12 bases, with 12 bases between them. Germline V gene lookup returns CDR1 SEHNR and CDR2 FQNEAQ (reference sequence). Here the CDR3 reads CASSLGTDTNTF. CDR3 DNA sequence: TGTGCCAGCAGCTTAGGGACCGATACCAACACCTTC.

The chain combines TRBV4-1 with TRBJ1-5; D ambiguous. Deletions cut 0 bases from V and 4 bases from J, with 10 bases between. The CDR3 loop spans 15 amino acids. Germline loops: CDR1 MGHRA, CDR2 YSYEKL. CDR3 residues: CASSQDLRENQPQHF. The CDR3 nucleotides are TGCGCCAGCAGCCAAGATTTAAGGGAAAATCAGCCCCAGCATTTT.

This chain connects TRBV6-5 to TRBJ1-2; D uncertain. The V gene lost 5 bases and the J gene lost 4 bases, with 17 bases spanning the gap. This CDR3 has 15 residues. The germline V gene has CDR1 MNHEY and CDR2 SVGAGI. As DNA, the CDR3 is TGTGCCAGCAGTCTCAAGTCGACTGTTGCCTATGGCTACACCTTC. Translation: CASSLKSTVAYGYTF.

Only a few counts were recorded for this clone. The chain combines TRBV21-1 with TRBJ2-7; the tabulated D call, TRBD1, remains unverified against the DNA. TRBV21-1 is given as a pseudogene. The CDR3 covers 14 residues. For the CDR3, the DNA is TGTGCCAGCAGCAACTGGGACATCCCCTACGAGCAGTACTTC. Protein product: CASSNWDIPYEQYF.

Only one count was recorded for this clone. The chain is built from TRBV4-3 and TRBJ1-4; unclear D gene. Trimming cost V 7 bases and J 3 bases, with 15 bases left between them. Germline loops: CDR1 LGHNA, CDR2 YSLEER. The CDR3 spans 15 residues. The CDR3 region is CASTSGRAPNEKLFF. In DNA form, the CDR3 reads TGCGCCAGCACCTCGGGGAGGGCACCTAATGAAAAACTGTTTTTT.

This clone was seen only a few times. The V call is TRBV6-6, the J call TRBJ2-2; 12 nucleotides agree with TRBD1. This CDR3 comprises 15 residues. V was clipped by 6 bases and J by 6 bases; unmatched bases: 5. The V gene's germline CDR1 is MNHNY and CDR2 SVGAGI (reference sequence). The CDR3 bases are TGTGCCAGCAGGGGACAGGGGGCAAACCCCGGGGAGCTGTTTTTT. Its translation is CASRGQGANPGELFF.

The chain is built from TRBV29-1 and TRBJ2-3, with D perhaps TRBD2 (6 bases). Deletions cut 3 bases from V and 6 bases from J, with 16 bases between. The CDR3 is made up of 14 amino acids. CDR1 and CDR2 from the germline V gene are SQVTM and ANQGSEA. CDR3 region: CSVDRGRSSDTQYF. CDR3 bases: TGCAGCGTTGACCGGGGGAGATCCTCGGATACGCAGTATTTT.

As DNA, the CDR3 is TGTGCCTGGAGAGCCGGGACAGGCACTAATGAAAAACTGTTTTTT. It specifies CAWRAGTGTNEKLFF. The chain carries TRBV30 and TRBJ1-4, with TRBD1 matching 8 bases. Germline-derived CDR1 and CDR2 are GTSNPN and SVGIG (reference sequence). With V trimmed by 3 bases and J by 2 bases, 5 bases remained unmatched. This CDR3 region has 15 residues.

This sequence joins TRBV30 and TRBJ1-2; D unclear. V dropped 1 base and J dropped 7 bases, with 16 bases sitting between them. CDR3 length: 14 residues. The germline gives CDR1 GTSNPN, CDR2 SVGIG (reference sequence). The CDR3 protein is CAWSDNPGSSGYTF. In DNA, the CDR3 is TGTGCCTGGAGTGACAATCCAGGAAGCTCTGGCTACACCTTC. The full variable domain, its missing parts supplied by reference TRBV30 and TRBJ1-2, is SQTIHQWPATLVQPVGSPLSLECTVEGTSNPNLYWYRQAAGRGLQLLFYSVGIGQISSEVPQNLSASRPQDRQFILSSKKLLLSDSGFYLCAWSDNPGSSGYTFGSGTRLTVV.

The chain combines TRBV30 with TRBJ2-1; 12 bases are shared with TRBD2. Trimming at V came to 6 bases and at J to 8 bases, leaving 8 bases not matched to a gene. The germline V gene encodes CDR1 GTSNPN and CDR2 SVGIG (reference sequence). CDR3 length equals 14 residues. The CDR3 sequence is CACLPSGGAYEQFF. CDR3 in DNA: TGTGCCTGCCTCCCTAGCGGGGGGGCCTATGAGCAGTTCTTC.

The rearrangement links TRBV30 to TRBJ1-2; possible D gene TRBD1, 5 bases. CDR1 GTSNPN and CDR2 SVGIG come from the germline V gene (reference sequence). This CDR3 has 14 amino acids. V gave up 3 bases and J gave up 4 bases, with 15 bases separating them. The CDR3 reads CAWSSSGRSYGYTF. DNA for the CDR3: TGTGCCTGGAGCAGCTCGGGGCGCAGCTATGGCTACACCTTC.

This clone was observed a handful of times. The genes are TRBV29-1 and TRBJ2-7; weak D call: TRBD1 (6 bases). Germline V lookup: CDR1 SQVTM, CDR2 ANQGSEA. This CDR3 is 13 amino acids long. V was clipped by 4 bases and J by 5 bases, with 15 bases between them. Here the CDR3 DNA reads TGCAGCGTTGTAAACAGGGTGGTCGACGAGCAGTACTTC. It is translated as CSVVNRVVDEQYF.

This clone was found a few times. The CDR3 DNA is TGCAGCGTTTCTGGGGCCCCTAAGGATCTAGCGGGGCCGGGGGATACGCAGTATTTT. Amino acid sequence: CSVSGAPKDLAGPGDTQYF. The chain joins TRBV29-1 to TRBJ2-3; 9 nucleotides match TRBD2. The CDR3 length is 19 residues. The V gene's germline CDR1 is SQVTM and CDR2 ANQGSEA. J gave up 6 bases and V 5 bases, and 24 bases lay outside the gene matches.

The gene calls are TRBV14 and TRBJ2-3, with 8 nucleotides matching TRBD2. CDR3 length: 13 residues. V lost 4 bases, J lost 10 bases, and 7 bases stayed unmatched. The V gene's germline CDR1 is SGHDN and CDR2 FVKESK. CDR3 amino acids: CASSLSGTNAQYF. The CDR3 nucleotides read TGTGCCAGCAGCCTTAGCGGGACTAATGCGCAGTATTTT.

In this sample, this clone turned up a few times. The gene calls are TRBV6-5 and TRBJ2-7; 10 nucleotides line up with TRBD1. CDR3 length: 15 residues. The germline V gene has CDR1 MNHEY and CDR2 SVGAGI. After removal of 5 bases from V and 4 bases from J, the junction contained 8 bases not matched to a gene. The CDR3 protein is CASSPGTGDMYEQYF. CDR3 in DNA: TGTGCCAGCAGTCCCGGGACAGGGGACATGTACGAGCAGTACTTC.

As DNA, the CDR3 is TGTGCCAGCGGGGGGTCTGAGCAGTTCTTC. Protein sequence: CASGGSEQFF. The chain employs TRBV25-1 and TRBJ2-1; weak D call: TRBD2 (6 bases). From germline, CDR1 is MGHDK and CDR2 SYGVNS. Trimming stripped 8 bases from V and 9 bases from J, with 8 bases between. There are 10 residues in the CDR3.

The genes are TRBV7-8 and TRBJ1-5; TRBD1 is a possible D gene (6 bases). Deletions cut 0 bases from V and 0 bases from J, with 15 bases between. This CDR3 spans 18 amino acids. The germline CDR1 and CDR2 sequences are SGHVS and FQNEAQ. CDR3 loop: CASSLAGRGPRSNQPQHF. DNA of the CDR3: TGTGCCAGCAGCTTAGCGGGCAGGGGACCGCGTAGCAATCAGCCCCAGCATTTT.

There are many counts of this clone. V gene TRBV21-1 combines with J gene TRBJ1-6. TRBV21-1 is an annotated pseudogene. The CDR3 is 15 amino acids. The CDR3 loop is CASSTQTADNSPLHF. The CDR3 DNA reads as TGTGCCAGCAGCACCCAGACAGCGGATAATTCACCCCTCCACTTT.